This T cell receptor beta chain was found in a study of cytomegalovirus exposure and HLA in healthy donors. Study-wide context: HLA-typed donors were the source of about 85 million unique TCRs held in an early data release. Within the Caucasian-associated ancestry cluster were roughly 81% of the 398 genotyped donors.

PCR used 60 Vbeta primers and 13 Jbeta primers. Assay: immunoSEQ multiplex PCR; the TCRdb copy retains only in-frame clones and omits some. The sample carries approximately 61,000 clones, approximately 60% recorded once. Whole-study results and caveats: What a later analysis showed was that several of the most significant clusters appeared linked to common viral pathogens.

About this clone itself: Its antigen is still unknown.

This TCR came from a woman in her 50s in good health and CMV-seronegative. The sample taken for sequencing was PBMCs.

CDR3 sequence reads: CASRKGAAGNQPQHF. In nucleotides, the CDR3 is TGTGCCAGCAGGAAGGGGGCGGCGGGCAATCAGCCCCAGCATTTT. The J gene is TRBJ1-5, the V gene TRBV7-2; 7 bases are shared with TRBD1. CDR1 SGHTA and CDR2 FQGNSA come from the germline V gene. The junction had 7 bases not matched to a gene; V was cut back by 6 bases and J by 2 bases. The CDR3 contains 15 residues.